This T cell receptor beta chain came from a study of OX40 agonist ivuxolimab in advanced cancers. Overall study context: Patients were 82.7% male with ages roughly 23 to 90, mean about 65. Broader study findings: In the 0.1 to 3.0 mg/kg range, CD4+ and CD8+ blood T cells had expanded clonally by week 6.

For this clone: Its specificity is unknown.

The CDR3 contains 15 residues. CDR1 and CDR2 from the germline V gene are MNHEY and SVGAGI. Trimming cost V 4 bases and J 6 bases; bases outside gene matches: 9. Method: immunoSEQ multiplex PCR; TCRdb's copy keeps in-frame clones and lacks some. The table lists about 99,000 clones, 91% of them singletons, with about 0.31% in the top ten. The gene calls are TRBV6-5 and TRBJ2-3, with 8 bases lining up with TRBD1. Sequenced material: CD4+ or CD8+ T cells sorted from blood, taken in a trial of the OX40 agonist ivuxolimab. The origin of this receptor is an adult with an advanced solid tumor such as melanoma, head and neck, liver or kidney cancer. The CDR3 sequence: CASSSTDRGRDTQYF. In DNA form, the CDR3 reads TGTGCCAGCAGTTCGACCGACAGGGGTCGGGATACGCAGTATTTT.